This TCR beta chain was documented in a study of T cells in Graves' hyperthyroidism and ophthalmopathy. CDR1 is MGHRA, CDR2 YSYEKL, per germline. The trim removed 5 bases at V and 4 bases at J, leaving 4 bases unmatched. The CDR3 has 14 amino acids. General study results and limits: Through a model of 13 V-J features, ophthalmopathy was separated from stable hyperthyroidism.

On this clonotype itself: The target antigen is unknown.

RNA transcripts were the template for amplifying TCR beta CDR3 regions. The primer set for the first-round RT-PCR of the TCR CDR3 was HTBI. TCRdb fed the multiplex PCR reads into MiXCR, producing one record per CDR3 protein. The sample holds approximately 600,000 distinct CDR3 sequences; less than 25% are singletons and the top ten take 34%. Researchers barred patients who had uncontrolled infection, other autoimmune disease, pregnancy or lactation. This receptor was identified in a man aged 25-45 years with Graves' ophthalmopathy. This chain links TRBV4-1 with TRBJ2-3, with 9 nucleotides matching TRBD2. The sample taken for sequencing was blood. This chain's CDR3 is CASSARLAADTQYF. Written as DNA, the CDR3 is TGCGCCAGCAGCGCTCGACTAGCGGCAGATACGCAGTATTTT.